Listed below are T cell receptor beta chains from one sample, sequenced in a study of CD8 T cells in cerebrospinal fluid in Alzheimer's disease. TCRdb reanalyzed the 10x single-cell sequencing reads and collapses them to one entry per CDR3 protein, without DNA. This repertoire comprises approximately 1,200 distinct CDR3 sequences; its ten largest clones make up about 10%. Sequenced sample: cerebrospinal fluid. The receptors here all came from a human donor in good health. Both conserved end residues are part of each CDR3. Clone sizes are given selectively: once, few, many, or a class where the clone is expanded.

v_call: TRBV19
clone_size: medium-sized
j_call: TRBJ2-7
cdr3_aa: CASSSDGGRRYEQYF

v_call: TRBV14
clone_size: medium-sized
j_call: TRBJ2-7
cdr3_aa: CASSQDLVLSYEQYF

v_call: TRBV19
clone_size: NA
j_call: TRBJ2-3
cdr3_aa: CASSNGGADTQYF

v_call: TRBV20-1
clone_size: large
j_call: TRBJ1-1
cdr3_aa: CSAADGLNTEAFF

v_call: TRBV19
clone_size: medium-sized
j_call: TRBJ2-3
cdr3_aa: CASNMGRTDTQYF

v_call: TRBV15
clone_size: NA
j_call: TRBJ2-7
cdr3_aa: CATSRDRDSEKYF

v_call: TRBV20-1
clone_size: medium-sized
j_call: TRBJ2-5
cdr3_aa: CSARGGTSGETQYF

v_call: TRBV7-9
clone_size: medium-sized
j_call: TRBJ2-1
cdr3_aa: CASSRLDYNEQFF

v_call: TRBV21-1
clone_size: medium-sized
j_call: TRBJ2-1
cdr3_aa: CASSKRGLDGSPTDEQFF

v_call: TRBV5-1
clone_size: large
j_call: TRBJ2-7
cdr3_aa: CASSPGLAGDEQYF

v_call: TRBV9
clone_size: large
j_call: TRBJ2-5
cdr3_aa: CASSVEGTGKETQYF

v_call: TRBV4-2
clone_size: medium-sized
j_call: TRBJ2-6
cdr3_aa: CASSPGRGDGANVLTF

v_call: TRBV7-8
clone_size: medium-sized
j_call: TRBJ1-2
cdr3_aa: CASSVNRGTDGYTF

v_call: TRBV5-1
clone_size: medium-sized
j_call: TRBJ2-3
cdr3_aa: CASRRRWEGQPDTQYF

v_call: TRBV19
clone_size: medium-sized
j_call: TRBJ2-2
cdr3_aa: CASSKWTGELFF

v_call: TRBV27
clone_size: large
j_call: TRBJ1-1
cdr3_aa: CASSPTNSRTEAFF

v_call: TRBV9
clone_size: medium-sized
j_call: TRBJ2-3
cdr3_aa: CASSVGTGETDTQYF

v_call: TRBV5-1
clone_size: medium-sized
j_call: TRBJ1-1
cdr3_aa: CASQGAGNTEAFF

v_call: TRBV12-3/TRBV12-4
clone_size: medium-sized
j_call: TRBJ2-2
cdr3_aa: CASSLGDTGELFF

v_call: TRBV19
clone_size: medium-sized
j_call: TRBJ2-3
cdr3_aa: CASRSRGATDTQYF

v_call: TRBV10-2
clone_size: large
j_call: TRBJ1-5
cdr3_aa: CASSGTEGLRNQPQHF

v_call: TRBV2
clone_size: medium-sized
j_call: TRBJ1-2
cdr3_aa: CASSEGQGAEGYTF

v_call: TRBV6-1
clone_size: medium-sized
j_call: TRBJ1-5
cdr3_aa: CASSGEKGERGQPQHF

v_call: TRBV24-1
clone_size: medium-sized
j_call: TRBJ2-2
cdr3_aa: CATSDLISGNTGELFF

v_call: TRBV28
clone_size: medium-sized
j_call: TRBJ1-1
cdr3_aa: CASSLGEGTNTEAFF

v_call: TRBV24-1
clone_size: medium-sized
j_call: TRBJ2-1
cdr3_aa: CATSDPRTSEKVDEQFF

v_call: TRBV4-1
clone_size: medium-sized
j_call: TRBJ1-2
cdr3_aa: CASSQDEQGSNGYTF

v_call: TRBV7-9
clone_size: NA
j_call: TRBJ1-6
cdr3_aa: CASSSTGEDSPLHF

v_call: TRBV2
clone_size: medium-sized
j_call: TRBJ2-3
cdr3_aa: CASRDRGPDTQYF

v_call: TRBV7-2
clone_size: large
j_call: TRBJ2-7
cdr3_aa: CASSSYLDEQYF

v_call: TRBV20-1
clone_size: large
j_call: TRBJ2-1
cdr3_aa: CSARAPFRGNEQFF

v_call: TRBV7-9
clone_size: large
j_call: TRBJ2-6
cdr3_aa: CASSVRTGYGANVLTF

v_call: TRBV6-1
clone_size: medium-sized
j_call: TRBJ1-1
cdr3_aa: CASGHDTLAEAFF

v_call: TRBV20-1
clone_size: medium-sized
j_call: TRBJ1-6
cdr3_aa: CSAPDRGARSPLHF

v_call: TRBV10-2
clone_size: medium-sized
j_call: TRBJ1-5
cdr3_aa: CASSDGRVYNQPQHF

v_call: TRBV30
clone_size: NA
j_call: TRBJ2-7
cdr3_aa: CAWSVAGGDHEQYF

v_call: TRBV30
clone_size: medium-sized
j_call: TRBJ2-3
cdr3_aa: CAWSTAGLGADTQYF

v_call: TRBV7-9
clone_size: large
j_call: TRBJ2-3
cdr3_aa: CASSSGYGTDTQYF

v_call: TRBV5-1
clone_size: medium-sized
j_call: TRBJ2-1
cdr3_aa: CASTPFLLHNEQFF

v_call: TRBV18
clone_size: large
j_call: TRBJ2-1
cdr3_aa: CASSTTRGRLAGGPYNEQFF

v_call: TRBV25-1
clone_size: NA
j_call: TRBJ1-6
cdr3_aa: CASSPSLGQGTNSPLHF

v_call: TRBV7-2
clone_size: medium-sized
j_call: TRBJ2-3
cdr3_aa: CASSLGGLKTDTQYF